Below, 4 T cell receptor beta chains from the same sample are listed, as sequenced in a study of T cell changes during pregnancy in multiple sclerosis. The data were produced by immunoSEQ multiplex PCR, yet TCRdb's version contains in-frame clones alone and is incomplete. The data contain 40,000 or so clones, 90% to 95% of them singletons. The material sequenced was CD8+ T cells from peripheral blood mononuclear cells, taken in the second trimester of pregnancy. Receptors were obtained from a female donor with multiple sclerosis, enrolled in a pregnancy study.

This clone was detected once. The V gene is TRBV4-2, the J gene TRBJ2-1; 12 bases are a match to TRBD2. From germline, CDR1 is LGHNA and CDR2 YNFKEQ. Trimming took 1 base from V and 10 from J; bases not matched to a gene: 2. The CDR3 has 14 residues. CDR3 region: CASSQGLAGDEQFF. The CDR3 DNA reads TGTGCCAGCAGCCAAGGACTAGCGGGGGACGAGCAGTTCTTC.

The rearrangement links TRBV19 to TRBJ2-7, with 7 bases fitting TRBD1. CDR3 length: 14 amino acids. CDR1 and CDR2 (germline): LNHDA, SQIVND (reference sequence). V gave up 5 bases and J gave up 4 bases; unmatched junction bases: 8. CDR3 protein: CASSPAKQGYEQYF. CDR3 DNA: TGTGCCAGTAGTCCCGCCAAACAGGGGTACGAGCAGTACTTC.

Details on this clone: An end of the junction differs from the germline gene, which may be a read error. V usage is TRBV29-1 and J usage is TRBJ2-2; the D is unclear. Germline-derived CDR1 and CDR2 are SQVTM and ANQGSEA. The CDR3 contains 14 residues. This chain's CDR3 is CSVEVGSNTGELFF. Written as DNA, the CDR3 is TGCAGCGTCGAAGTCGGTTCGAACACCGGGGAGCTGTTTTTT.

V usage is TRBV4-2 and J usage is TRBJ1-4, with 7 bases identical to TRBD1. CDR1 is LGHNA and CDR2 is YNFKEQ in the germline V gene. The length of the CDR3 is 19 residues. With 1 base clipped from V and 0 bases from J, the junction kept 11 bases outside the gene matches. CDR3 DNA: TGTGCCAGCAGCCAAGTCACAGGGGATCATGGGGCAACTAATGAAAAACTGTTTTTT. Protein product: CASSQVTGDHGATNEKLFF.